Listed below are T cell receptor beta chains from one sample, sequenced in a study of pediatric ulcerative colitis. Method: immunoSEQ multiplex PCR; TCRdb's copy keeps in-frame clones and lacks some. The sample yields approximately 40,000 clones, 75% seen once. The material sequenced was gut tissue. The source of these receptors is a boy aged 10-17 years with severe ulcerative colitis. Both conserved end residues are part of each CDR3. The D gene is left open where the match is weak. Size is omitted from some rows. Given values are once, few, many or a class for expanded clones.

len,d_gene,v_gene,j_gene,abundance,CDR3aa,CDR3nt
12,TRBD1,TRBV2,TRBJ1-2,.,CASSRQGVGYTF,TGTGCCAGCAGTAGACAGGGGGTTGGCTACACCTTC
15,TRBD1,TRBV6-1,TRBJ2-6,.,CASSGGTAGANVLTF,TGTGCCAGCAGTGGGGGGACAGCTGGGGCCAACGTCCTGACTTTC
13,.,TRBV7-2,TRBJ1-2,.,CASSFLSGDGYTF,TGTGCCAGCAGCTTTCTCTCGGGGGATGGCTACACCTTC
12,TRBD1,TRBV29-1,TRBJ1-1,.,CSGRGLGTEAFF,TGCAGCGGCAGGGGGCTTGGCACTGAAGCTTTCTTT
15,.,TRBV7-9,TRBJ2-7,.,CASSSTGTQIYEQYF,TGTGCCAGCAGCTCCACCGGGACTCAAATCTACGAGCAGTACTTC
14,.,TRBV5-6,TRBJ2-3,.,CASSQDSRADTQYF,TGTGCCAGCAGCCAGGATAGTAGGGCAGATACGCAGTATTTT
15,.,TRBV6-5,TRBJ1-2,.,CASRSAGELNYGYTF,TGTGCCAGCAGATCAGCCGGCGAACTCAACTATGGCTACACCTTC
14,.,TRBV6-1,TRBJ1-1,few,CASSEAGGRQRAFF,TGTGCCAGCAGTGAAGCCGGTGGGCGCCAAAGGGCTTTCTTT
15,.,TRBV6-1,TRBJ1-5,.,CASSESMVGYQPQHF,TGTGCCAGCAGTGAATCCATGGTCGGTTATCAGCCCCAGCATTTT
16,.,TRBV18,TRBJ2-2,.,CASSPPAGEYTGELFF,TGTGCCAGCTCACCACCGGCAGGGGAGTACACCGGGGAGCTGTTTTTT
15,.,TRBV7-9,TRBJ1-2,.,CASSLEGLGDYGYTF,TGTGCCAGCAGCTTAGAGGGGTTAGGAGACTATGGCTACACCTTC
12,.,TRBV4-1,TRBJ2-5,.,CASSQDEETQYF,TGCGCCAGCAGCCAAGACGAGGAGACCCAGTACTTC
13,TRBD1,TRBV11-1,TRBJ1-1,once,CASSLTGKTEAFF,TGTGCCAGCAGCTTGACAGGGAAAACTGAAGCTTTCTTT
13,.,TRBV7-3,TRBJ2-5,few,CASSTDYAGTQYF,TGTGCCAGCAGCACGGATTACGCGGGGACCCAGTACTTC
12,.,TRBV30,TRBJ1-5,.,CAWSLGQQPQHF,TGTGCCTGGAGTTTAGGGCAACAGCCCCAGCATTTT
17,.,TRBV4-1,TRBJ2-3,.,CASSQVFSPGGSDTQYF,TGCGCCAGCAGCCAAGTGTTCAGTCCTGGGGGAAGTGATACGCAGTATTTT
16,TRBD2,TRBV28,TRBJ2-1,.,CASSLGLAGADNEQFF,TGTGCCAGCAGTTTAGGACTAGCGGGGGCCGACAATGAGCAGTTCTTC
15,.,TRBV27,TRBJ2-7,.,CASSFDGTRPYEQYF,TGTGCCAGCAGTTTCGACGGGACGCGGCCCTACGAGCAGTACTTC
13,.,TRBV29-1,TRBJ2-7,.,CSAIQDSDYEQYF,TGCAGCGCTATTCAGGACAGTGACTACGAGCAGTACTTC
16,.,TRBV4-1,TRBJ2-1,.,CASSQVSSGGAFEQFF,TGCGCCAGCAGCCAAGTGTCCAGTGGGGGGGCCTTTGAGCAGTTCTTC
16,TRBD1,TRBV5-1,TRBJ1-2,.,CASSLGPIDRGYGYTF,TGCGCCAGCAGCTTGGGTCCGATAGACAGGGGATATGGCTACACCTTC
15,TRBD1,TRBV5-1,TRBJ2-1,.,CASSLAETGVHEQFF,TGCGCCAGCAGCTTGGCCGAGACAGGGGTGCATGAGCAGTTCTTC
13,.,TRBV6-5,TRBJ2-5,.,CASSYGQGQTQYF,TGTGCCAGCAGTTACGGACAAGGCCAGACCCAGTACTTC
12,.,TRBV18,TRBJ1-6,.,CASSPSESPLHF,TGTGCCAGCTCACCATCCGAGTCACCCCTCCACTTT
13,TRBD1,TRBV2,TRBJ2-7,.,CASSQDRDYEQYF,TGTGCCAGCAGTCAGGACAGGGACTACGAGCAGTACTTC
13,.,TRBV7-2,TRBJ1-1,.,CASSLVRNTEAFF,TGTGCCAGCAGCTTAGTTCGAAACACTGAAGCTTTCTTT
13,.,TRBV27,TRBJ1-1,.,CASSFTGTTEAFF,TGTGCCAGCAGTTTTACGGGGACGACTGAAGCTTTCTTT
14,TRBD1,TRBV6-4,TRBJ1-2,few,CASSEKGTGGGYTF,TGTGCCAGCAGTGAGAAAGGAACAGGGGGAGGCTACACCTTC
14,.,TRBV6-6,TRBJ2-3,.,CASSYRGITDTQYF,TGTGCCAGCAGTTACCGCGGGATCACAGATACGCAGTATTTT
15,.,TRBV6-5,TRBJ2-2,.,CASSYSLVVAGELFF,TGTGCCAGCAGTTACAGTCTGGTTGTGGCCGGGGAGCTGTTTTTT
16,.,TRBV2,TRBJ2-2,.,CASRFIPQGNTGELFF,TGTGCCAGCAGATTTATCCCACAGGGGAACACCGGGGAGCTGTTTTTT
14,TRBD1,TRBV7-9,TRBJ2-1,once,CASSYGTGRSEQFF,TGTGCCAGCAGCTACGGGACAGGACGAAGTGAGCAGTTCTTC
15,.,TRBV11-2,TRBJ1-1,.,CASSLDSELNTEAFF,TGTGCCAGCAGCTTAGATTCAGAGCTGAACACTGAAGCTTTCTTT
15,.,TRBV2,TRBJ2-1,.,CASSPDHRSGDEQFF,TGTGCCAGCAGTCCGGACCATAGGTCGGGCGATGAGCAGTTCTTC
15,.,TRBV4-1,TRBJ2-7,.,CASSQTDLQPYEQYF,TGCGCCAGCAGCCAGACGGACCTCCAACCCTACGAGCAGTACTTC